This is a list of T cell receptor beta chains from one sample in a study of shared clonotypes between healthy human individuals. TCRdb keeps only in-frame clones here, not all; method: immunoSEQ multiplex PCR. The sample shows over 750,000 clones, about 96% of them seen only once. Sequences were obtained from naive CD8+ T cells sorted from blood. All receptors come from a man aged 25-45 years in good health. CDR3s leave out the opening cysteine and the closing phenylalanine or tryptophan.

j_call: TRBJ1-5
v_call: TRBV30
cdr3_aa: AWSVQTNSNQPQH

j_call: TRBJ1-1
v_call: TRBV5-6
cdr3_aa: ASSLGAVMNTEAF

j_call: TRBJ2-7
v_call: TRBV14
cdr3_aa: ASSQRRDPAHEQY

j_call: TRBJ2-7
v_call: TRBV28
cdr3_aa: ASRTPTRQSSYEQY

j_call: TRBJ1-2
v_call: TRBV7-8
cdr3_aa: ASSEWTGQPPSGYT

j_call: TRBJ2-7
v_call: TRBV28
cdr3_aa: ASSDHSYEQY

j_call: TRBJ2-7
v_call: TRBV29-1
cdr3_aa: SVESGRDYEQY

j_call: TRBJ2-7
v_call: TRBV28
cdr3_aa: ASSPRSRPYEQY

j_call: TRBJ2-1
v_call: TRBV2
cdr3_aa: ASSEVVREDNEQF

j_call: TRBJ2-5
v_call: TRBV25-1
cdr3_aa: ASSEYGTETQY

j_call: TRBJ2-1
v_call: TRBV19
cdr3_aa: ASSIHYNEQF

j_call: TRBJ2-7
v_call: TRBV4-1
cdr3_aa: ASSQEGQGAWEQY

j_call: TRBJ2-7
v_call: TRBV27
cdr3_aa: ASSPLRDRGIYEQY

j_call: TRBJ2-7
v_call: TRBV13
cdr3_aa: ASSAGLARNYEQY

j_call: TRBJ2-7
v_call: TRBV9
cdr3_aa: ASSLGTFSSYEQY

j_call: TRBJ2-1
v_call: TRBV6-4
cdr3_aa: ASSEGLAGYNEQF

j_call: TRBJ1-2
v_call: TRBV27
cdr3_aa: ASSLSTGVSEGYT

j_call: TRBJ2-3
v_call: TRBV11-2
cdr3_aa: ASSLLKLADTQY

j_call: TRBJ2-6
v_call: TRBV27
cdr3_aa: ASHGGTSSGANVLT

j_call: TRBJ2-7
v_call: TRBV7-2
cdr3_aa: ASSFASGTTYEQY

j_call: TRBJ2-7
v_call: TRBV5-5
cdr3_aa: ASSLAASGSGYEQY

j_call: TRBJ2-1
v_call: TRBV7-9
cdr3_aa: ASSFRDYNEQF

j_call: TRBJ1-2
v_call: TRBV30
cdr3_aa: AWSAGVHYGYT

j_call: TRBJ2-6
v_call: TRBV4-1
cdr3_aa: ASSEGFSGANVLT

j_call: TRBJ2-7
v_call: TRBV6-5
cdr3_aa: ASSSGLPYEQY

j_call: TRBJ2-7
v_call: TRBV5-1
cdr3_aa: ASSLVQAAGAGSLDSYEQY

j_call: TRBJ2-1
v_call: TRBV7-6
cdr3_aa: ASSLDLSSYNEQF

j_call: TRBJ2-5
v_call: TRBV5-4
cdr3_aa: ASSYPPPEETQY

j_call: TRBJ1-1
v_call: TRBV9
cdr3_aa: ASSVGGGGNTEAF

j_call: TRBJ2-7
v_call: TRBV4-3
cdr3_aa: ASSQDWTSVLLSYEQY

j_call: TRBJ2-7
v_call: TRBV7-2
cdr3_aa: ASSPLAESSYEQY

j_call: TRBJ1-1
v_call: TRBV14
cdr3_aa: ASSQVQGAEAF

j_call: TRBJ1-1
v_call: TRBV19
cdr3_aa: ASSIIANTEAF

j_call: TRBJ2-1
v_call: TRBV11-2
cdr3_aa: ASSSVGRKLGGEQF

j_call: TRBJ2-7
v_call: TRBV7-9
cdr3_aa: ASSGQAGYEQY

j_call: TRBJ2-2
v_call: TRBV7-9
cdr3_aa: ASSLRGNTGELF

j_call: TRBJ2-1
v_call: TRBV18
cdr3_aa: ASSERTSGTSYNEQF

j_call: TRBJ1-2
v_call: TRBV28
cdr3_aa: ASRARQGYYGYT

j_call: TRBJ2-1
v_call: TRBV18
cdr3_aa: ASSPREGAIHNEQF

j_call: TRBJ2-7
v_call: TRBV19
cdr3_aa: ASSLASSYEQY

j_call: TRBJ2-7
v_call: TRBV28
cdr3_aa: ASSSSGTGASDEQY

j_call: TRBJ2-5
v_call: TRBV27
cdr3_aa: ASSGSGIWEETQY

j_call: TRBJ2-7
v_call: TRBV6-6
cdr3_aa: ASSYSAGSYEQY

j_call: TRBJ2-7
v_call: TRBV11-2
cdr3_aa: ASRVAGALREQY

j_call: TRBJ1-5
v_call: TRBV28
cdr3_aa: ASNEPLGQPQH

j_call: TRBJ2-3
v_call: TRBV27
cdr3_aa: ASSSAGGTDTQY

j_call: TRBJ2-2
v_call: TRBV28
cdr3_aa: AVTSGRAVGTGELF

j_call: TRBJ2-1
v_call: TRBV27
cdr3_aa: ASSPRRMAASGHPGNEQF

j_call: TRBJ2-1
v_call: TRBV12-5
cdr3_aa: ASGLGQLNEQF

j_call: TRBJ2-2
v_call: TRBV5-1
cdr3_aa: ASSLTSLTGELF

j_call: TRBJ1-4
v_call: TRBV7-9
cdr3_aa: ASSLRGWETNEKLF

j_call: TRBJ1-5
v_call: TRBV7-6
cdr3_aa: ASSDTLHSNQPQH

j_call: TRBJ1-2
v_call: TRBV19
cdr3_aa: ASSSRDRGRSGYGYT

j_call: TRBJ2-1
v_call: TRBV7-9
cdr3_aa: ASSFPTGASYNEQF

j_call: TRBJ2-7
v_call: TRBV5-1
cdr3_aa: ASSQASSYEQY

j_call: TRBJ2-7
v_call: TRBV28
cdr3_aa: ASRAISGSYEQY

j_call: TRBJ1-1
v_call: TRBV9
cdr3_aa: ASSVGGKDVLYEAF